This T cell receptor beta chain emerged from a study of tumor-infiltrating lymphocytes in localized non-small cell lung cancer. Study results and caveats: IM1 and IM2 tumors showed no difference in T-cell fraction. Each assay used a separate piece of the same tissue. Available tissue quantity limited TCR sequencing to a patient subset.

This clone was seen more than once but under ten times. What it recognizes is unknown. The length of the CDR3 is 14 residues. Germline V gene data show CDR1 as SGHTS and CDR2 as YDEGEE. Trimming cost V 1 base and J 5 bases, with 12 bases left between them. This table comes from immunoSEQ multiplex PCR, and its TCRdb copy is limited to in-frame clones, with some not included. The sample has thousands of clones, roughly 75% seen once. The origin of this receptor is a human donor with non-small cell lung cancer. Sequencing was done on a sample of uninvolved lung tissue not adjacent to the tumor. V and J are TRBV5-8 and TRBJ1-1; no clear D. DNA of the CDR3: TGTGCCAGCAGCTTGTGGGGTCCGGGAACTGAAGCTTTCTTT. It is translated as CASSLWGPGTEAFF.